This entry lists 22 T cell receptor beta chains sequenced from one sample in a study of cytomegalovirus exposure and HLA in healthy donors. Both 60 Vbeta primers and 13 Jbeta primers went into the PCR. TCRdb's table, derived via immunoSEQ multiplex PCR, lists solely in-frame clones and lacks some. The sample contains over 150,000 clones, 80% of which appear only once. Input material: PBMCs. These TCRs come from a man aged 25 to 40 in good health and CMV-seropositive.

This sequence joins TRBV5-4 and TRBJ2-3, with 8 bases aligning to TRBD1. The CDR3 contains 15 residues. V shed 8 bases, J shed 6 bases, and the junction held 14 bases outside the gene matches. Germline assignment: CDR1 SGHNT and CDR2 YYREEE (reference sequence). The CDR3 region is CASPSADRGLDTQYF. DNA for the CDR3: TGTGCCAGTCCGTCGGCAGACAGGGGTTTGGATACGCAGTATTTT.

The CDR3 DNA is TGTGCCAGCAGTTTACAGGGAGGAAAACTGTTTTTT. Encoded protein: CASSLQGGKLFF. The rearrangement uses TRBV27 and TRBJ1-4; D is perhaps TRBD1 (5 bases). The CDR3 has 12 amino acids. Looked up from germline, CDR1 is MNHEY and CDR2 is SMNVEV (reference sequence). Between the trimmed V and J ends, which lost 2 bases and 10 bases, there was a span of 8 bases.

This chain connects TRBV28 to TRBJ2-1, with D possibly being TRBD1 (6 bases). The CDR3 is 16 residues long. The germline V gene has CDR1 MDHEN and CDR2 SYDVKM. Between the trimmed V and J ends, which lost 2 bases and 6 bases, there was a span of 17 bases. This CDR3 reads CASSLGGEILGNEQFF. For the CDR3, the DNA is TGTGCCAGCAGTTTAGGGGGCGAGATCTTGGGCAATGAGCAGTTCTTC.

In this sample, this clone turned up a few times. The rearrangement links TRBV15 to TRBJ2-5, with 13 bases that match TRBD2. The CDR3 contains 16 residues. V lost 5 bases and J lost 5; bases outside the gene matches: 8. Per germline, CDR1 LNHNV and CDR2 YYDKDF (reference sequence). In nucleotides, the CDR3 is TGTGCCACCAGCGAACGGACTAGCGGGAGACGGGAGACCCAGTACTTC. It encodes CATSERTSGRRETQYF.

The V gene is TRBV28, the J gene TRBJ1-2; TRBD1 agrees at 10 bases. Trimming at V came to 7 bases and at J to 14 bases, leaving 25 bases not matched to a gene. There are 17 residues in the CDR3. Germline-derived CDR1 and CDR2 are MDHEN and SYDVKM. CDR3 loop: CASTFSPGQGSMFVGTF. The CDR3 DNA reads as TGTGCCAGCACCTTCTCACCGGGACAGGGGTCGATGTTTGTGGGGACCTTC.

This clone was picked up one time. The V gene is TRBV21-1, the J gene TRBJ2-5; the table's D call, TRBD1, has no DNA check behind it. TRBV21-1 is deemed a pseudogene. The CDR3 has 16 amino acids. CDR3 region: CASSKGRGGQQETQYF. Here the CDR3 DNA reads TGTGCCAGCAGCAAAGGCAGGGGTGGACAACAAGAGACCCAGTACTTC.

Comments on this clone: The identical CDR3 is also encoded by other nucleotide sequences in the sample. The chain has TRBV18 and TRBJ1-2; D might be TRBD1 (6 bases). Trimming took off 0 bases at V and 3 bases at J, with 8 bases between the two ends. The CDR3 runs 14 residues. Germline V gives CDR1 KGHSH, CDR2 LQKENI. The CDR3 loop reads CASSPPAGDYGYTF. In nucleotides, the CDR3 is TGTGCCAGCTCACCACCTGCAGGGGACTATGGCTACACCTTC.

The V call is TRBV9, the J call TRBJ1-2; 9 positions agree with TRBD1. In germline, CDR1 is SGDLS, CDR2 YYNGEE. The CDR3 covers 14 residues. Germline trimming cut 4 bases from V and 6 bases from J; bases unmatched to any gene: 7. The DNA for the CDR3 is TGTGCCAGCAGCCCATGGGACAGGGCAGATGGCTACACCTTC. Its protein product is CASSPWDRADGYTF.

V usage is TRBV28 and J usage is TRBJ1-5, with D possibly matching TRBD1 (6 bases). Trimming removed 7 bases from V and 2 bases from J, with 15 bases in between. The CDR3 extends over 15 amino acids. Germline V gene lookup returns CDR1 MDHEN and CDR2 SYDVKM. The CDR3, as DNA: TGTGCCAGCATCCAGGGGCTAAGGGGCAATCAGCCCCAGCATTTT. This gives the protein CASIQGLRGNQPQHF.

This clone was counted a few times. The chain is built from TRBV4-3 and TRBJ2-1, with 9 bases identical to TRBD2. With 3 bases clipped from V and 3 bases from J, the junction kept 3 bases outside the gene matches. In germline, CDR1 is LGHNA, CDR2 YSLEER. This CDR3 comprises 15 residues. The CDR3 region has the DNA TGCGCCAGCAGCCAGGGTAGCGGGGGCTACAATGAGCAGTTCTTC. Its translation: CASSQGSGGYNEQFF.

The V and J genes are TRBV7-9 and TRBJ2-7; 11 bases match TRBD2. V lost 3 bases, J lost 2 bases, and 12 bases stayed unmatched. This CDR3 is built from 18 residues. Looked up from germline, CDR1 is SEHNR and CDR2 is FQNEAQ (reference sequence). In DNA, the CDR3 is TGTGCCAGCAGCTTCAAAGCACCGGGACTAGCGGAGGCCTACGAGCAGTACTTC. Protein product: CASSFKAPGLAEAYEQYF.

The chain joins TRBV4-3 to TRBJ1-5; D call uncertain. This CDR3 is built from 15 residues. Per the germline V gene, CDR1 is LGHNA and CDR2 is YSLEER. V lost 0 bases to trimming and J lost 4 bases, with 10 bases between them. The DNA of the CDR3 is TGCGCCAGCAGCCAAGATTTGGCGGGGAATCAGCCCCAGCATTTT. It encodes CASSQDLAGNQPQHF.

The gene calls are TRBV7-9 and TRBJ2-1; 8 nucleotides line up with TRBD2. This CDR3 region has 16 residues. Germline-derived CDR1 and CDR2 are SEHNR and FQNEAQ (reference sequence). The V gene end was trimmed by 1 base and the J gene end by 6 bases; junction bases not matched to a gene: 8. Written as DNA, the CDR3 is TGTGCCAGCAGCTTAGGTGCGGGGGGCATGGTCAATGAGCAGTTCTTC. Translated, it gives CASSLGAGGMVNEQFF.

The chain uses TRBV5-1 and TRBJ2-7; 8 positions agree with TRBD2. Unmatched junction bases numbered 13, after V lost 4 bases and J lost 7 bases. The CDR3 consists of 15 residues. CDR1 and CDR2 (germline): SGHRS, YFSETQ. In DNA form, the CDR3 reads TGCGCCAGCAGCCCAGAAGGCGGGAGGTTGGGGGAGCAGTACTTC. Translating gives CASSPEGGRLGEQYF.

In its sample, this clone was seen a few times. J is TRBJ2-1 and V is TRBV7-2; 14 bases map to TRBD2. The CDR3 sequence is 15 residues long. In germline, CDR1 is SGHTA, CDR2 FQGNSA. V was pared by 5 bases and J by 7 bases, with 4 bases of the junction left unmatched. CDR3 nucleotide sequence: TGTGCCAGCAGCCCGGGACTAGCGGGAGTGAATGAGCAGTTCTTC. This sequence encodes CASSPGLAGVNEQFF.

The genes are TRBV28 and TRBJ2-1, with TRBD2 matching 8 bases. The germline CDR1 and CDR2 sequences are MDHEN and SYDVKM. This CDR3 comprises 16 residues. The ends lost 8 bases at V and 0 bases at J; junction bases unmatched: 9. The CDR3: CASGVPGTSSYNEQFF. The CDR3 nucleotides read TGTGCCAGCGGAGTCCCCGGGACTAGCTCCTACAATGAGCAGTTCTTC.

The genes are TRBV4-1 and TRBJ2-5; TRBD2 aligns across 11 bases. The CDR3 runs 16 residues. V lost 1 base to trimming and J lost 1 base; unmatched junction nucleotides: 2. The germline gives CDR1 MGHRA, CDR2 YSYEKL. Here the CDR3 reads CASSQVAGGLQETQYF. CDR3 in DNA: TGCGCCAGCAGCCAAGTAGCGGGGGGGCTCCAAGAGACCCAGTACTTC.

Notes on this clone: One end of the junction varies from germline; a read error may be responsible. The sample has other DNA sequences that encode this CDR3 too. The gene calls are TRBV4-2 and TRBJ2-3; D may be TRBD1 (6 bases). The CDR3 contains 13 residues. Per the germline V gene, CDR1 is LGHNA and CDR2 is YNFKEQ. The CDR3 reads CASSQDHRDTQYF. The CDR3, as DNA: TGTGCCAGCAGCCAGGACCACAGGGATACGCAGTACTTT.

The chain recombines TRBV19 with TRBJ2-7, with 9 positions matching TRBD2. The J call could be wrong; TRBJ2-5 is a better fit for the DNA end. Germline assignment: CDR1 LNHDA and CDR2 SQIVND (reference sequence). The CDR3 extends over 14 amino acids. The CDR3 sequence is CASGGGALSETQYF. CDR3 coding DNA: TGTGCCAGTGGCGGGGGGGCCTTAAGCGAGACCCAGTACTTC.

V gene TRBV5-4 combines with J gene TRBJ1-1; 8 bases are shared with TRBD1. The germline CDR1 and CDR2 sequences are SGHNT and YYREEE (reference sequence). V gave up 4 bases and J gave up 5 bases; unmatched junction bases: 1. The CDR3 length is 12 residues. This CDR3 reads CASSRTGTEAFF. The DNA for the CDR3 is TGTGCCAGCAGCAGGACAGGGACTGAAGCTTTCTTT. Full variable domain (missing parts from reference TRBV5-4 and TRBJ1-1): ETGVTQSPTHLIKTRGQQVTLRCSSQSGHNTVSWYQQALGQGPQFIFQYYREEENGRGNFPPRFSGLQFPNYSSELNVNALELDDSALYLCASSRTGTEAFFGQGTRLTVV.

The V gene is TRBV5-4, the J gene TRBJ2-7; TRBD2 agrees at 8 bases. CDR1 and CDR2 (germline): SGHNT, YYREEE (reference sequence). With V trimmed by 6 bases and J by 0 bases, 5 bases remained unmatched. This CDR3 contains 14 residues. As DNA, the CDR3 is TGTGCCAGCACTAGTAGCGGGGCCTCCTACGAGCAGTACTTC. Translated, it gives CASTSSGASYEQYF. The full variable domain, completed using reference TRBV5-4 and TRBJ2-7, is ETGVTQSPTHLIKTRGQQVTLRCSSQSGHNTVSWYQQALGQGPQFIFQYYREEENGRGNFPPRFSGLQFPNYSSELNVNALELDDSALYLCASTSSGASYEQYFGPGTRLTVT.

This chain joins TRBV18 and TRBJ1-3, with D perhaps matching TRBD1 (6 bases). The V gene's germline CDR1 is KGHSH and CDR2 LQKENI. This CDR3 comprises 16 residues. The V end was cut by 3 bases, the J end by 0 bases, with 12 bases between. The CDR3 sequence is CASSPDSTDSGNTIYF. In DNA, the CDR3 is TGTGCCAGCTCACCGGACAGCACGGACTCTGGAAACACCATATATTTT. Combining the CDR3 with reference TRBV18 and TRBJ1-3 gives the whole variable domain NAGVMQNPRHLVRRRGQEARLRCSPMKGHSHVYWYRQLPEEGLKFMVYLQKENIIDESGMPKERFSAEFPKEGPSILRIQQVVRGDSAAYFCASSPDSTDSGNTIYFGEGSWLTVV.